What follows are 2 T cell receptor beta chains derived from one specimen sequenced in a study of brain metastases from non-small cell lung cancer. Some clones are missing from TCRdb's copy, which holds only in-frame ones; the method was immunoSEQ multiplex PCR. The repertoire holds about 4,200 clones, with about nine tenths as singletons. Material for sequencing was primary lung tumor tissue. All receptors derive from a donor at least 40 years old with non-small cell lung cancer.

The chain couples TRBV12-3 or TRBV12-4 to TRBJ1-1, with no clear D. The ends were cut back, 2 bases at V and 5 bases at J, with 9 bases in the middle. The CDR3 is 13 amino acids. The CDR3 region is CASSLRDGTEAFF. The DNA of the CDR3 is TGTGCCAGCAGTTTACGGGATGGGACTGAAGCTTTCTTT.

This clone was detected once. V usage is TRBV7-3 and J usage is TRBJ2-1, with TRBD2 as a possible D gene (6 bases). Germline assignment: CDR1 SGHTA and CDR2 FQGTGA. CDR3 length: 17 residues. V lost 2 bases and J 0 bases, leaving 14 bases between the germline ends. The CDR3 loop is CASSLFGEVSSYNEQFF. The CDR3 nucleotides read TGTGCCAGCAGCTTATTTGGGGAGGTAAGCTCCTACAATGAGCAGTTCTTC. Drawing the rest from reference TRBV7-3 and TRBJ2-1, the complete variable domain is GAGVSQTPSNKVTEKGKYVELRCDPISGHTALYWYRQSLGQGPEFLIYFQGTGAADDSGLPNDRFFAVRPEGSVSTLKIQRTERGDSAVYLCASSLFGEVSSYNEQFFGPGTRLTVL.